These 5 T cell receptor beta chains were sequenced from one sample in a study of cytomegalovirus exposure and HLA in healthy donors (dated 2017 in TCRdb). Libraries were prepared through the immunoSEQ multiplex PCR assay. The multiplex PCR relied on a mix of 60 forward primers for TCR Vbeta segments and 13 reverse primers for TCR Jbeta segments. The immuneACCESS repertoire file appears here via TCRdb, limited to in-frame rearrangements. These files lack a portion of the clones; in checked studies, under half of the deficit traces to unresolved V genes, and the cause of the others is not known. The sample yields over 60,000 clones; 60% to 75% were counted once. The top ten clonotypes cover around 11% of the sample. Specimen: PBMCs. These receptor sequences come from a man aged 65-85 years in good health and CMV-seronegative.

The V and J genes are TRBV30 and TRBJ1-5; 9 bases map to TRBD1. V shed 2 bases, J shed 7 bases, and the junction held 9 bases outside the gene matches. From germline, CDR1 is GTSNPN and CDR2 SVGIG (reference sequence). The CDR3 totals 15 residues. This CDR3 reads CAWSLSGTGTQPQHF. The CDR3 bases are TGTGCCTGGAGTTTATCCGGGACAGGGACCCAGCCCCAGCATTTT.

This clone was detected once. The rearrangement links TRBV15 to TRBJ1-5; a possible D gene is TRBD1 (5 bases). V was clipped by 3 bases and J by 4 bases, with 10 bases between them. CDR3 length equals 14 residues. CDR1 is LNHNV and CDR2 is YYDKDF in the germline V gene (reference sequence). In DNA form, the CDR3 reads TGTGCCACCAGCAGCTGGACACCTAATCAGCCCCAGCATTTT. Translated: CATSSWTPNQPQHF. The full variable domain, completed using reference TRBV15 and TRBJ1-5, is DAMVIQNPRYQVTQFGKPVTLSCSQTLNHNVMYWYQQKSSQAPKLLFHYYDKDFNNEADTPDNFQSRRPNTSFCFLDIRSPGLGDTAMYLCATSSWTPNQPQHFGDGTRLSIL.

CDR3 sequence: CASSLEQGWTQYF. In DNA, the CDR3 is TGCGCCAGCAGCTTGGAACAGGGCTGGACCCAGTACTTC. The J gene is TRBJ2-5, the V gene TRBV5-1; D possibly corresponds to TRBD1 (6 bases). Trimming removed 0 bases at V and 7 bases at J, with 10 bases between. CDR1 and CDR2 from the germline V gene are SGHRS and YFSETQ. The CDR3 extends over 13 amino acids.

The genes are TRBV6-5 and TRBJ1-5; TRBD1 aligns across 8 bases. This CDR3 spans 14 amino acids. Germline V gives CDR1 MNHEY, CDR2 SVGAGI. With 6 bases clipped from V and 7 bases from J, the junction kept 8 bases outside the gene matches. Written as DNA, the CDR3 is TGTGCCAGCAGCAGGACAGGGACGGGGCAGCCCCAGCATTTT. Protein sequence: CASSRTGTGQPQHF.

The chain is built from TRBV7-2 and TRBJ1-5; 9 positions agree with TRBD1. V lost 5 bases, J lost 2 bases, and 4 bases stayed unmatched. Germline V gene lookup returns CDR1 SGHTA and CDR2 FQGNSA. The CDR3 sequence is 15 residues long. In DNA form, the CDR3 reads TGTGCCAGCAGCCTGTGGACAGGGGGCAATCAGCCCCAGCATTTT. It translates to CASSLWTGGNQPQHF.